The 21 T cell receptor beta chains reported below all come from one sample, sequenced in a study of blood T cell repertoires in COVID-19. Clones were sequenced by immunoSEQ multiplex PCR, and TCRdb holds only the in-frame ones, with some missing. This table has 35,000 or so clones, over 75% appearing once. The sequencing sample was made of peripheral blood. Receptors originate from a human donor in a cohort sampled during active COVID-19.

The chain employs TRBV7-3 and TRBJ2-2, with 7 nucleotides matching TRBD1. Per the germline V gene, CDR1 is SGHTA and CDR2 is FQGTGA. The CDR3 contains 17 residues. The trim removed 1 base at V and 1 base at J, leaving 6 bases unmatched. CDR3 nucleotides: TGTGCCAGCAGCTTAAGAGGAGACAGGGTGAACACCGGGGAGCTGTTTTTT. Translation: CASSLRGDRVNTGELFF.

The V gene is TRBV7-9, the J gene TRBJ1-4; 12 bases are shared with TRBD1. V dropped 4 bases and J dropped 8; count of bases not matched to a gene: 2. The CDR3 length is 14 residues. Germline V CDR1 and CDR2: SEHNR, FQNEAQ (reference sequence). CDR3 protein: CASSSGTGGEKLFF. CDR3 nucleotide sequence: TGTGCCAGCAGCTCCGGGACAGGGGGCGAAAAACTGTTTTTT.

In nucleotides, the CDR3 is TGTGCCAGCAGCCCACAGGAAAACTATGGCTACACCTTC. Its translation is CASSPQENYGYTF. The chain joins TRBV14 to TRBJ1-2; D perhaps matches TRBD1 (5 bases). The V and J ends lost 4 bases and 2 bases respectively, with 8 bases between them. The CDR3 is made up of 13 amino acids. Germline CDR1 SGHDN, CDR2 FVKESK. The variable domain in full, with the rest retrieved from reference TRBV14 and TRBJ1-2, is EAGVTQFPSHSVIEKGQTVTLRCDPISGHDNLYWYRRVMGKEIKFLLHFVKESKQDESGMPNNRFLAERTGGTYSTLKVQPAELEDSGVYFCASSPQENYGYTFGSGTRLTVV.

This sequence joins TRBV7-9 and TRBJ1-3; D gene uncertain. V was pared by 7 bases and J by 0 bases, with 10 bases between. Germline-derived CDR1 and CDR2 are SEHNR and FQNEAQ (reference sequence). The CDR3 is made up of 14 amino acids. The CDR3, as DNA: TGTGCCAGCACCCACTTAAACTCTGGAAACACCATATATTTT. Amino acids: CASTHLNSGNTIYF. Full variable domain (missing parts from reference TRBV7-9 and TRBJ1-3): DTGVSQNPRHKITKRGQNVTFRCDPISEHNRLYWYRQTLGQGPEFLTYFQNEAQLEKSRLLSDRFSAERPKGSFSTLEIQRTEQGDSAMYLCASTHLNSGNTIYFGEGSWLTVV.

The CDR3 DNA reads as TGTGCCAGCAGTACTGCCCCGCCTGGACAGGGCTACGAGCAGTACTTC. It yields the protein CASSTAPPGQGYEQYF. This chain joins TRBV28 and TRBJ2-7; 8 bases agree with TRBD1. Germline-derived CDR1 and CDR2 are MDHEN and SYDVKM. This CDR3 is 16 amino acids long. The junction had 12 bases not matched to a gene; V was cut back by 5 bases and J by 3 bases.

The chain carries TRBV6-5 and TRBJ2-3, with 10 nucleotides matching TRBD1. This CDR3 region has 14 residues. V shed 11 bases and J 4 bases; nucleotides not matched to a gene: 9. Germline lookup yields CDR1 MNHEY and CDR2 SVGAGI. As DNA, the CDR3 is TGTGCCGGCCGTCGGGACAGGGGACCAGATACGCAGTATTTT. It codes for CAGRRDRGPDTQYF.

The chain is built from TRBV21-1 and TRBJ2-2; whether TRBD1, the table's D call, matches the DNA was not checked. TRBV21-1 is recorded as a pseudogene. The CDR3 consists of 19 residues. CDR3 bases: TGTGCCAGCAGCAGAAGTGGGGCTAGCCCAACAGGGAGTCCCGGGGAGCTGTTTTTT. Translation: CASSRSGASPTGSPGELFF.

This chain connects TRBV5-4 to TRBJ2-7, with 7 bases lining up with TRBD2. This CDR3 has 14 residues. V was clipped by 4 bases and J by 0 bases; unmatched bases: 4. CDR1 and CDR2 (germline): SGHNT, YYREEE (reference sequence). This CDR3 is CASSPGGLSYEQYF. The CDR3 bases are TGTGCCAGCAGCCCGGGAGGTCTCTCCTACGAGCAGTACTTC.

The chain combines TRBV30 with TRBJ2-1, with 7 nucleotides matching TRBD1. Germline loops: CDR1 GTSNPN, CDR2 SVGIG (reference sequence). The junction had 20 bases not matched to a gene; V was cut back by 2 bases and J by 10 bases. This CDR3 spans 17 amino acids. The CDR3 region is CAWSNRARGRRALEQFF. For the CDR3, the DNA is TGTGCCTGGAGTAACCGGGCCAGGGGGAGACGGGCGTTGGAGCAGTTCTTC.

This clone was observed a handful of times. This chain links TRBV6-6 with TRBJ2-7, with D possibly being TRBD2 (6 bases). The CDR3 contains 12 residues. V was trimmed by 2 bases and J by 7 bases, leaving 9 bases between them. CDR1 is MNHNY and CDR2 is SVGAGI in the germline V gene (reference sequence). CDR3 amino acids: CASSYTREEQYF. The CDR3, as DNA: TGTGCCAGCAGTTACACACGGGAGGAGCAGTACTTC.

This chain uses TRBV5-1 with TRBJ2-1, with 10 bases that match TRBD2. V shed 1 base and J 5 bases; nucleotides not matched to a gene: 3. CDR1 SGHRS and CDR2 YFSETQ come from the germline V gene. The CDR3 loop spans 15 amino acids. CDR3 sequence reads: CASSLITSGNNEQFF. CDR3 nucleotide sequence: TGCGCCAGCAGCTTGATCACTAGCGGGAACAATGAGCAGTTCTTC.

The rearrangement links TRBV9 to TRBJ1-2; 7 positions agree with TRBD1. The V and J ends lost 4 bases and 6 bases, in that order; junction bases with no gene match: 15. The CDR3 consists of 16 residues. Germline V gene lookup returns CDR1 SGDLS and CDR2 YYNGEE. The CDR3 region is CASSKTTLQGPNGYTF. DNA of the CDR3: TGTGCCAGCAGCAAAACTACACTACAGGGGCCCAATGGCTACACCTTC.

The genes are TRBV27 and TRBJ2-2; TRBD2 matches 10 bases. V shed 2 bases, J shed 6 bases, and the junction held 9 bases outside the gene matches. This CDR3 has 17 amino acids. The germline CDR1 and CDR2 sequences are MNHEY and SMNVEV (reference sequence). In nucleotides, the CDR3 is TGTGCCAGCAGTTTAAACCCCTTAGCGGGAGGACCCGGGGAGCTGTTTTTT. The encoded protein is CASSLNPLAGGPGELFF.

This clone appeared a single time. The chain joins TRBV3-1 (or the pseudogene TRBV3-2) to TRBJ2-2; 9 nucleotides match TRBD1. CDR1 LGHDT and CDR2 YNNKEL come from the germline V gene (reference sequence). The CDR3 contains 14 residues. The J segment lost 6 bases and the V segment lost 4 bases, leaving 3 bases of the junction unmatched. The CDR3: CASSPDRGAGELFF. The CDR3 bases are TGTGCCAGCAGCCCCGACAGGGGGGCCGGGGAGCTGTTTTTT.

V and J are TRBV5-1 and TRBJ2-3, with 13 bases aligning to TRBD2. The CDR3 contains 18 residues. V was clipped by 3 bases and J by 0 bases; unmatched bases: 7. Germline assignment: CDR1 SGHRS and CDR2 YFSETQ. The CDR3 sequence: CASSSGLAGSHSTDTQYF. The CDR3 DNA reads TGCGCCAGCAGCTCGGGACTAGCGGGGTCCCATAGCACAGATACGCAGTATTTT.

CDR3 nucleotide sequence: TGTGCCAGCAGCCTCCAGGGGTCGGAGTTCTTC. This codes for CASSLQGSEFF. The J gene is TRBJ2-1, the V gene TRBV7-9; D might be TRBD1 (6 bases). The CDR3 runs 11 residues. Germline CDR1 is SEHNR and CDR2 is FQNEAQ (reference sequence). V was clipped by 5 bases and J by 14 bases, with 13 bases between them.

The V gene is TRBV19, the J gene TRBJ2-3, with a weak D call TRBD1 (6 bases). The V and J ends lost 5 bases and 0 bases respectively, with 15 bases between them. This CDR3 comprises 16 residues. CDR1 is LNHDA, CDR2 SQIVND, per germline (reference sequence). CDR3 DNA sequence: TGTGCCAGTAGTCCCGGCAGGGGACAAAGCACAGATACGCAGTATTTT. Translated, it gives CASSPGRGQSTDTQYF.

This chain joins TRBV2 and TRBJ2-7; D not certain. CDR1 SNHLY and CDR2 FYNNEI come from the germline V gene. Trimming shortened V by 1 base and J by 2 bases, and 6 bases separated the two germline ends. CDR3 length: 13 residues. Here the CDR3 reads CASSEGDTYEQYF. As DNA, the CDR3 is TGTGCCAGCAGTGAAGGCGACACCTACGAGCAGTACTTC.

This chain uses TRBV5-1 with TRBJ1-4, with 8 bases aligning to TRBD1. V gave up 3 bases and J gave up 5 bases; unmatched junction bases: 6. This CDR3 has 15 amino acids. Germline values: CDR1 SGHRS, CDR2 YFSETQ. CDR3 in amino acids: CASSYRGSWNEKLFF. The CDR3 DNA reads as TGCGCCAGCAGCTACAGGGGGTCGTGGAATGAAAAACTGTTTTTT.

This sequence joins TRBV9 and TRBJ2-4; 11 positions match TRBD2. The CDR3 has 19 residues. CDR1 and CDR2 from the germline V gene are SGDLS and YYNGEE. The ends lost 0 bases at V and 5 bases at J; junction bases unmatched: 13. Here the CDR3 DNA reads TGTGCCAGCAGCGTAGAAGGGACTAGCGGCCCCTCTTCCCAAAACATTCAGTACTTC. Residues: CASSVEGTSGPSSQNIQYF.

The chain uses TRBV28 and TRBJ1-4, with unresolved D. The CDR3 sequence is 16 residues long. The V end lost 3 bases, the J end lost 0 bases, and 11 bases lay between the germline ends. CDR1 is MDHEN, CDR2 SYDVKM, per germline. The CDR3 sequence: CASSLIQVATNEKLFF. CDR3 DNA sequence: TGTGCCAGCAGTTTGATTCAGGTTGCAACTAATGAAAAACTGTTTTTT.